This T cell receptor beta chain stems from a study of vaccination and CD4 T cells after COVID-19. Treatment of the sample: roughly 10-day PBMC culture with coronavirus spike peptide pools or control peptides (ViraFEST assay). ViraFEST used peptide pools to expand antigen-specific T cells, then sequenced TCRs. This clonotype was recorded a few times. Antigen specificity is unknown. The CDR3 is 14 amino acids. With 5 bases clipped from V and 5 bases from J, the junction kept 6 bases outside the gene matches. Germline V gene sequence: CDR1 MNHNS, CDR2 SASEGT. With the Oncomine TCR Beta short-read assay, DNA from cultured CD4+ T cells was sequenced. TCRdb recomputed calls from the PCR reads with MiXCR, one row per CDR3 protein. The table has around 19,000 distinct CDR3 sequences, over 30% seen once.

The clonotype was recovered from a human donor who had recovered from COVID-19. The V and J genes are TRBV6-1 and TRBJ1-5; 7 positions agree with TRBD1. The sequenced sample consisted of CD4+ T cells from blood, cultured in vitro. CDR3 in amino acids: CASSPGTEHQPQHF. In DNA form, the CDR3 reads TGTGCCAGCAGTCCCGGGACAGAGCATCAGCCCCAGCATTTT.